This T cell receptor (beta chain) appears in the sequencing data of a study of fetal regulatory T cell absence and autoimmunity. TCRdb's copy holds only in-frame clones and misses some; the assay was immunoSEQ multiplex PCR. The table shows 95,000 or so clones, with around 72% occurring only once. V lost 0 bases, J lost 7 bases, and 6 bases stayed unmatched. This CDR3 has 16 amino acids. Germline V gene lookup returns CDR1 GTSNPN and CDR2 SVGIG (reference sequence). The source of this sequence is a male donor with IPEX syndrome. The chain joins TRBV30 to TRBJ2-1; 13 bases fit TRBD2. The sample consisted of pancreas tissue. Here the CDR3 DNA reads TGTGCCTGGAGTGTGCACACTAGCGGGAGGGGGAATGAGCAGTTCTTC. It translates to CAWSVHTSGRGNEQFF.